Listed here is a single T cell receptor (beta chain). Its antigen is as yet unknown. Sequencing used immunoSEQ multiplex PCR; TCRdb keeps in-frame clones, though not all of them. The data hold 90,000 to 100,000 clones, with approximately 72% observed a single time. CDR1 MNHEY and CDR2 SVGAGI come from the germline V gene. The V gene lost 11 bases and the J gene lost 5 bases, with 19 bases spanning the gap. This CDR3 has 14 amino acids. This entry comes from a study of radiotherapy plus CTLA-4 blockade in lung cancer. Background on the study: Under 20% of patients responded objectively, and about 33% achieved disease control. Notes on the study in general: Among blood TCR repertoires after radiotherapy plus ipilimumab, tumor-derived clones expanded.

Specimen: peripheral blood, collected from a patient treated with radiotherapy plus ipilimumab. This clonotype was obtained from a human donor with non-small cell lung cancer who had a partial response to radiotherapy plus ipilimumab. Some clones in this sample may be carry-over from other donors' samples. V gene TRBV6-5 combines with J gene TRBJ2-1; perhaps TRBD1 as D (7 bases). CDR3 coding DNA: TGTGCCGTTGGTCGGGCAGGGGGGAACAATGAGCAGTTCTTC. Its protein product is CAVGRAGGNNEQFF.